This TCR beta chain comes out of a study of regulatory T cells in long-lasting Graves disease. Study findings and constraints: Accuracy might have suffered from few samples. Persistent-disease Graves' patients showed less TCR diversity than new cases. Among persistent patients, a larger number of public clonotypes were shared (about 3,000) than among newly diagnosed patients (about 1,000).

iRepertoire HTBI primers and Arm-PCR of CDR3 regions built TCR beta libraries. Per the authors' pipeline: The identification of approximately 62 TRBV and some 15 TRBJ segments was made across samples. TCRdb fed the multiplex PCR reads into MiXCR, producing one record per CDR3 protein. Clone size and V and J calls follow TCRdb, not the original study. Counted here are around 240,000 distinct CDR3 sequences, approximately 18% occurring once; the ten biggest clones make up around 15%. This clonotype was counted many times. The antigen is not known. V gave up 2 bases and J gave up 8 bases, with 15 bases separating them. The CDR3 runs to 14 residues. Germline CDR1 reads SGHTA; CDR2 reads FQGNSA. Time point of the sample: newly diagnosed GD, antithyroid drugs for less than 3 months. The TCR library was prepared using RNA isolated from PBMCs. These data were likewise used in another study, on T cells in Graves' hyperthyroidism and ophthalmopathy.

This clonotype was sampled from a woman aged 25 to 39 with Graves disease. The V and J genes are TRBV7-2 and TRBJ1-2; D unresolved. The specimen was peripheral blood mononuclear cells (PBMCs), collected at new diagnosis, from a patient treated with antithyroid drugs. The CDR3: CASSLNPEVGGYTF. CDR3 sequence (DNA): TGTGCCAGCAGCTTAAATCCGGAGGTTGGGGGCTACACCTTC.